This TCR beta chain was recovered during a study of cytomegalovirus exposure and HLA in healthy donors. Whole-study findings and limits: A later analysis appeared to link common viral pathogens to several of the most significant clusters.

This CDR3 comprises 16 residues. Germline V gene data show CDR1 as LNHDA and CDR2 as SQIVND (reference sequence). V was clipped by 4 bases and J by 4 bases, with 17 bases between them. Both 60 Vbeta primers and 13 Jbeta primers went into the PCR. Profiled with immunoSEQ multiplex PCR; TCRdb holds only in-frame clones, not every one. The data contain 110,000 or so clones, 13% to 15% of them singletons. The table lists this clone with a few counts. The antigen remains unidentified. The TCR was taken from a female donor in good health and CMV-seronegative. This rearrangement joins TRBV19 to TRBJ1-5; D is unresolved. The source material was PBMCs. The CDR3 is CASSTQHTLQNQPQHF. As DNA, the CDR3 is TGTGCCAGTAGTACCCAACACACCCTGCAAAATCAGCCCCAGCATTTT.